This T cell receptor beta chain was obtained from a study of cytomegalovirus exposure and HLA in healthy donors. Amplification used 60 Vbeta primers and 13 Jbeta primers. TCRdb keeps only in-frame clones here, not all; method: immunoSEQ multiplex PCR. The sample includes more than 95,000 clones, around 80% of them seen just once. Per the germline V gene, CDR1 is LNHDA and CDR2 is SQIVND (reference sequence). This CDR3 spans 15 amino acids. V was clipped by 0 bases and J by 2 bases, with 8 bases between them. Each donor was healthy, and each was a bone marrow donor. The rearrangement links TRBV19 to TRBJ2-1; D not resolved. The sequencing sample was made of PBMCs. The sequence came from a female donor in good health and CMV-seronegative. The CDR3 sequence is CASSIDPRTYNEQFF. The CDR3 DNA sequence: TGTGCCAGTAGTATAGATCCGAGAACCTACAATGAGCAGTTCTTC.